This TCR beta chain was found in a study of T-cell reconstitution after alpha-beta-depleted transplantation in children. This clonotype showed up many times. A TCRbeta library incorporating unique molecular identifiers was prepared. TCRdb re-derived calls from the PCR reads in MiXCR, one entry per CDR3 protein. The sample lists roughly 180,000 distinct CDR3 sequences, approximately 15% occurring once. This sequence was found in a human donor who donated a stem cell graft to a child with acute lymphoblastic leukemia. The sequencing used PBMCs from the stem cell graft donor, collected from the stem cell graft.

The CDR3 DNA reads TGTGCCAGCAGCTCCGGGGCCGGGGGCACCGGGGAGCTGTTTTTT. This translates into CASSSGAGGTGELFF. The V and J genes are TRBV12-3 or TRBV12-4 and TRBJ2-2; D is possibly TRBD2 (6 bases). Trimming pared 6 bases from V and 4 bases from J, leaving 15 bases between. This CDR3 spans 15 amino acids.